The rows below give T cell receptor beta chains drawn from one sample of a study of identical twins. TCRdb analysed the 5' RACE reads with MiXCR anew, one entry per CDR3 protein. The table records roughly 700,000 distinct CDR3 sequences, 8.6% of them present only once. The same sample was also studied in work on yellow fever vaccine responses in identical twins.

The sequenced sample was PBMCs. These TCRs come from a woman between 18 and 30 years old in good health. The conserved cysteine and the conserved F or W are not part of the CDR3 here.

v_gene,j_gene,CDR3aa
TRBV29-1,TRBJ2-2,SVVGLGNTGELF
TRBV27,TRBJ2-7,ASSPIHHGSYEQY
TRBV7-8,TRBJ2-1,ASSLEGPNEQF
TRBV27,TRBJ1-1,ASSPHRDRGTEAF
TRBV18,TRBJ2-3,ASSPPGTSRTDTQY
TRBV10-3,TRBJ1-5,AISESNGNSNQPQH
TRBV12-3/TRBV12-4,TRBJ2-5,ASSFASGSLETQY
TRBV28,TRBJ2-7,ASTGLASVSYEQY
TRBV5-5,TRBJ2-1,ASSWGIEQF
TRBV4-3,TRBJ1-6,ASSYGRSLNSPLH
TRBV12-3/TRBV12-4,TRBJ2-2,ASSEIASGELF
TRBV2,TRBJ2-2,ASSPLAGADTGELF
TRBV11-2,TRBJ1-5,ASSLECWAGGGNQPQH
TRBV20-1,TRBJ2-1,SASGISSYNEQF
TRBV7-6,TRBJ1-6,ASPPPGSNSPLH
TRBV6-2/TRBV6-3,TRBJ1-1,ASGTVNTEAF
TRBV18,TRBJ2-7,ASSPSAGVEQY
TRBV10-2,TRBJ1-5,ASGLGTGLDQPQH
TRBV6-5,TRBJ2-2,ASSYSREELF
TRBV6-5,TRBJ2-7,ASRTLSEQY
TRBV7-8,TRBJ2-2,ASSIRDISTGELF
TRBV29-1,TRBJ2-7,SVETGPYSYEQY
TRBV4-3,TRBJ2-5,ASSPGVAVQETQY
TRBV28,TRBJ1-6,ASARTEYSPLH
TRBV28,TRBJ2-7,ASSAPLRAEQY
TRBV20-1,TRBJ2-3,SADQVRGTSGSANTQY
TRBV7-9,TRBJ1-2,ASSLAVGYT
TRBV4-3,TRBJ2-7,ASSPGVAGYEQY
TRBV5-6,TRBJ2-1,ASSFELGQGGYNEQF
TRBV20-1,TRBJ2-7,SARGARVTYEQY
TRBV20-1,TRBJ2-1,SARPLAGGTYNEQF
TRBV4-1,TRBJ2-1,ASSPGTGTKFGNEQF
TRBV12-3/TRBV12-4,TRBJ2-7,ASSSPNRSGGPKEQY
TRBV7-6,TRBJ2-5,ASTLRGGISETQY
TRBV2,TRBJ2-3,ASSSDADTQY
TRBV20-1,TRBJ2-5,SARDLRGVQQETQY
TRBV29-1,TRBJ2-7,SVATGGVLYEQY